This TCR beta chain originates from a study of cytomegalovirus exposure and HLA in healthy donors (dated by TCRdb to the late 2010s). Concerning the study at large: According to an earlier analysis of 550 to 750 of the donors, about 170 million T cells yielded 117 million unique TCR beta sequences and around 280 Gb of sequence data. Approximately 310 gigabases of sequencing data and tens of millions of unique TCR sequences were included in an early release covering about 620 HLA-typed donors. Of the roughly 400 genotyped donors, around 81% fell in the genetic ancestry cluster associated with self-reported Caucasian donors. The study aimed to test whether cataloging public T cell receptors could reveal signatures of past pathogen exposure. The T cell repertoires of under 700 subjects were profiled by immunosequencing and related to cytomegalovirus serostatus. In addition to the first cohort of about 650 subjects, a separate validation cohort of some 120 different subjects was used. To predict cytomegalovirus infection status, the study combined high-throughput TCR immunosequencing, statistical association of individual TCRs with disease status, and machine learning. In a later analysis, previously published TCR beta repertoires from 500 to 750 donors were re-analyzed and high-resolution HLA genotyping was added so that TCR occurrence patterns could be studied. Rather than using new phenotypic data, the later analysis identified candidate immune exposures from TCR beta sequences and from how often those sequences occurred across donors. In an earlier analysis of 550 to 700 of the donors, high-throughput TCR beta sequencing was used to judge whether each TCR beta V gene segment behaved as functional or pseudogenic. Donor age, sex, ethnicity and CMV serostatus were collected together with the repertoire data. Genome-wide SNP genotypes for about 55% of the roughly 670 donors were used in a later genetic analysis, which treated that subset as a discovery cohort. Every repertoire in the discovery cohort had been generated on one and the same sequencing platform. Both class I and class II loci were covered by HLA typing, at four-digit resolution. Typing coverage differed by locus: A, B, C, DRB1 and DQB1 were typed in about 620-640 donors, DQA1 in approximately 520, DPA1 in 600 to 610, and DPB1 in 450 to 480. Several DR-DQ haplotypes were treated as single units for association and clustering because of strong linkage in the cohort. Among roughly 370 genotyped donors of the cohort, an average of around 240,000 unique TCR beta nucleotide sequences were sequenced per donor, 15% to 20% of them non-productive. The study at large found these results: Assigning TCR associations to individual alleles was difficult when HLA alleles, especially DR and DQ, strongly co-occurred. The 87-base-pair reads could not distinguish some IMGT-functional V segments, including TRBV6-2 and TRBV6-3, so those segments were excluded. Sequencing depth was assumed to be roughly uniform across donors in the presence/absence analyses, though that assumption may not hold. Across donors, most TCR sequences were observed very rarely, whereas some public TCRs were present in many individuals. A cluster of highly shared sequence variants was judged likely to be a technical artifact of the sequencing pipeline. The study listed 164 TCR beta chains as associated with cytomegalovirus. For the cohort, immune exposure information was limited to CMV serostatus. Compared with the approximately 720-donor mean, donors in an Asian-associated ancestry cluster had fewer N-insertions in productive TCRs, according to a later genetic analysis. In vitro tests confirmed that three of the cytomegalovirus-associated TCR beta chains recognize cytomegalovirus antigens. The classifier was reported to diagnose cytomegalovirus status with high specificity and sensitivity in both the original and validation cohorts. In a later analysis, several top co-occurrence clusters were reported to appear linked to parvovirus B19, influenza, CMV and Epstein-Barr virus. Specific HLA alleles were associated with some 15,000 TCR beta sequences at a false discovery rate of 0.05 in a later analysis. Broadly in line with IMGT annotations, most TCR beta V segments showed up in productive rearrangements about 90% or about 30% of the time in an earlier analysis of 587 of the donors. In a later analysis, most CMV-associated TCR beta chains were found to appear HLA-restricted, with HLA associations seemingly driven largely by CMV exposure. The cohort was sequenced for TCR beta chains only, and without alpha or paired-chain data the features that could be detected were limited. Over 15 rarely observed V segments, including chromosome 9 orphons, were excluded from the earlier analysis of about 610 of the donors because counts were too low. An association between a missense DCLRE1C variant and V-gene and J-gene trimming of TCR beta chains was found in a later genetic analysis and replicated in an independent cohort. The authors suggested that the approach could potentially be generalized to other disease states and immunological phenotypes. A further reported finding was that TCR beta sequences accurately predicted the HLA-A and HLA-B alleles for most subjects in the first cohort. Linkage disequilibrium might explain the correlated functional status among segregating V segments, but an unknown experimental factor could not be ruled out. A later analysis found that HLA-associated TCR beta chains were more clonally expanded and had lower generation probabilities than equally common non-associated chains. Because HLA typing was missing for some donors at each locus, association tests included only the typed subset. According to a later analysis, TCR association rates differed among HLA loci, with DRB1 alleles showing the most associated TCRs and HLA-C alleles showing the fewest.

The cohort comprised more than 550 healthy bone marrow donors. Cohort members were all nominally healthy when sampled, although unrecorded immune exposures were likely present. The donor was CMV seropositive and was included in the group of 270 or so seropositive cohort members. A peripheral blood sample was provided by each donor, and peripheral blood mononuclear cells were used for TCR beta sequencing. Genomic DNA was extracted from the blood cell samples with the Qiagen DNeasy Blood Extraction Kit. Receptor libraries were prepared by the immunoSEQ multiplex PCR assay. The multiplex PCR relied on a mix of 60 forward primers for TCR Vbeta segments and 13 reverse primers for TCR Jbeta segments. The CDR3 region of rearranged TCR beta genes was amplified from genomic DNA with a multiplex PCR assay. On the Illumina HiSeq System, the amplified TCR beta libraries were sequenced as 87-base-pair reads. The study's processing was this. Across the 640 or so repertoires, a later analysis counted 80 million or so unique TCR beta chains, around 10 million of which were shared by at least two donors. A nearest-neighbor algorithm error-corrected the raw reads and collapsed the reads into unique sequences, merging closely related sequences to remove PCR and sequencing errors. Alignment of CDR3 sequences to IMGT reference sequences was used to assign V, D and J gene segments. Each retained sequence needed at least a six-nucleotide match to both a V gene segment and a J gene segment. Rearrangements were called productive when the CDR3 lacked stop codons and stayed in frame with V and J; all others were non-productive. Following IMGT convention, CDR3 was defined as the stretch from the second conserved V-encoded cysteine to the conserved J-encoded phenylalanine. Sequences without an unambiguous match to a single V gene segment were excluded from the earlier analysis of 450 to 650 of the donors. An earlier analysis of approximately 590 of the donors called V segments functional above 56.7% productive rearrangements and segregating when the between-donor standard deviation exceeded 5%. To diagnose cytomegalovirus status from the catalog of TCR beta chain sequences, a statistical classification framework was built. In a later analysis, TCR nucleotide sequences were compared against IMGT/GENE-DB human TR gene sequences so that V and J genes could be assigned. Using the TCRdist pipeline, a later analysis assigned CDR3 sequences along with most-parsimonious VDJ recombination scenarios. In a later analysis, each TCR beta chain was defined by its CDR3 amino acid sequence together with its V-gene family, and reads lacking a unique V-gene family were excluded. As a way to deal with suspected cross-contamination and a sequencing artifact, a later analysis dropped hundreds of nucleotide sequences that were highly shared and had low generation probability. In a later analysis, a clonal expansion index for each public chain was calculated from normalized within-repertoire ranks of inferred template counts. A later analysis computed generation probabilities with a VDJ recombination model fitted to out-of-frame rearrangements, and checked the results against IGoR. In a later analysis, TCR-TCR, TCR-HLA and TCR-CMV co-occurrence was scored with hypergeometric tests, and a repertoire-size bias correction was applied to TCR pairs. False discovery rates were estimated in a later analysis by permuting HLA or CMV assignments 20 times. In a later analysis, co-occurring TCRs were grouped using DBSCAN, and TCRdist sequence similarity was added for clustering within HLA-allele-positive subsets. Co-occurrence clustering excluded repertoires with fewer than 30,000 or more than 120,000 public chains, plus five with anomalous nucleotide sharing. TCRdb's version of the immuneACCESS table is confined to in-frame rearrangements and falls short of the full clone set. An unresolved V gene accounts for under half of the shortfall where checked; the remainder is of unknown origin. That table is the source of V, J and clone size, and D and trimming were worked out from the DNA. The sample table holds around 150,000 clones, of which 75% to 80% were seen once. The top ten constitute 0.98% of the sample.

In the case of this clone: Which antigen it targets is not known. Qualities for individual bases were not recorded, and no much larger clone is one base off.

Via the germline V gene, CDR1 is SGHTA and CDR2 FQGNSA. The V end loses 3 bases and the J end loses 1 base, and a stretch of 6 bases separates them. The cysteine opens and the phenylalanine closes a CDR3 of 13 amino acids. The DNA shown is the 39-base CDR3, in frame from base 1. The TCR comes from a woman aged 50 to 65 in good health and CMV-seropositive. Sample: PBMCs. This chain joins TRBV7-2 to TRBJ1-1; the D gene identity is not certain. CDR3 region: CASSFSENTEAFF. The DNA reads as follows: TGTGCCAGCAGCTTCAGCGAGAACACTGAAGCTTTCTTT.